The present T cell receptor (beta chain) was sequenced within a study of neurological immune-mediated disorders. Unsorted libraries were prepared from 2 million PBMCs that had been stored at -80 C. cDNA was made by 5'RACE with 10-nucleotide random UMIs. TCRdb recomputed calls from the 5' RACE reads with MiXCR, one row per CDR3 protein. This table has about 55,000 distinct CDR3 sequences, roughly 4.3% appearing once. CDR3 length equals 14 residues. V was pared by 8 bases and J by 4 bases, with 9 bases of the junction left unmatched. CDR1 SEHNR and CDR2 FQNEAQ come from the germline V gene (reference sequence). The table lists this clonotype with many counts. Its antigen is not known. Regarding the study as a whole: Across subjects, expanded clones had no CDR3 amino acid sequences in common, pointing to private repertoires in all groups. Repertoires from 18 of 34 multiple sclerosis patients grouped phylogenetically into a related-CDR3 cluster, suggesting a possible signature.

This clonotype was obtained from a man aged 45-60 years with multiple sclerosis. The chain has TRBV7-9 and TRBJ1-2, with 8 nucleotides matching TRBD1. Sequencing used PBMCs. The CDR3 protein is CASSGQGLVYGYTF. The CDR3 DNA reads TGTGCCAGCTCCGGACAGGGCCTCGTCTATGGCTACACCTTC.